Presented here are 2 T cell receptor beta chains from one specimen sequenced in a study of T cell responses to AZD1222 COVID-19 vaccine. Clones were read by immunoSEQ multiplex PCR, and TCRdb kept only the in-frame ones, dropping some. Altogether 150,000 to 200,000 clones are present, approximately 91% being singletons, with the ten largest covering 1.9%. The sequenced sample was peripheral blood, obtained 28 days after the second AZD1222 dose. The origin of the receptors is an adult who received the AZD1222 COVID-19 vaccine.

The count of this clone is one. The chain has TRBV6-2 or TRBV6-3 and TRBJ1-2, with 7 bases aligning to TRBD1. There are 14 residues in the CDR3. Germline V CDR1 and CDR2: MNHEY, SVGEGT. V trimming: 2 bases; J trimming: 0 bases; junction bases outside the gene matches: 0. CDR3 protein: CASSYGTANYGYTF. CDR3 sequence (DNA): TGTGCCAGCAGTTACGGGACAGCTAACTATGGCTACACCTTC.

V gene TRBV24-1 combines with J gene TRBJ2-3; D may be TRBD2 (5 bases). V dropped 5 bases and J dropped 4 bases, with 18 bases sitting between them. The germline CDR1 and CDR2 sequences are KGHDR and SFDVKD. CDR3 size: 16 residues. The CDR3 sequence: CATSVDFSPGADTQYF. The DNA of the CDR3 is TGTGCCACCAGTGTGGACTTCTCGCCTGGGGCAGATACGCAGTATTTT.